The 20 T cell receptor beta chains below were found in one sample sequenced in a study of shared clonotypes between healthy human individuals. Using immunoSEQ multiplex PCR, the repertoire was profiled, and TCRdb retains in-frame clones only, with some absent. The data contain some 2.1 million clones, around 95% of them singletons. Sample: naive CD4+ T cells sorted from blood. Subset defined: CD45RA+ positively selected. Source of these receptors: a man younger than 35 in good health.

This clone was counted a single time. The chain employs TRBV6-6 and TRBJ2-7; D call uncertain. Trimming left V 7 bases short and J 2 bases short, with 9 bases between. The germline CDR1 and CDR2 sequences are MNHNY and SVGAGI (reference sequence). This CDR3 region has 12 residues. The CDR3 region has the DNA TGTGCCAGCAAGGGAAGGACCTACGAGCAGTACTTC. Amino acids: CASKGRTYEQYF.

A few counts support this clone. The V call is TRBV10-3, the J call TRBJ2-2; D might be TRBD2 (6 bases). CDR3 length: 14 amino acids. In germline, CDR1 is ENHRY, CDR2 SYGVKD. V lost 4 bases to trimming and J lost 3 bases, with 9 bases between them. DNA for the CDR3: TGTGCCATCAGTGGCGGCGGGGACACCGGGGAGCTGTTTTTT. Translated, it gives CAISGGGDTGELFF.

The chain has TRBV11-2 and TRBJ1-4; TRBD1 is a possible D gene (6 bases). Germline V gene data show CDR1 as SGHAT and CDR2 as FQNNGV. The CDR3 extends over 14 amino acids. Trimming shortened V by 5 bases and J by 5 bases, and 12 bases separated the two germline ends. The CDR3, as DNA: TGTGCCAGCAGCCTGACAGGATCGAATGAAAAACTGTTTTTT. Translated, it gives CASSLTGSNEKLFF.

The chain uses TRBV27 and TRBJ2-3, with a tentative D call TRBD2 (5 bases). V lost 6 bases, J lost 0 bases, and 10 bases lay in between. Germline CDR1 and CDR2: MNHEY and SMNVEV (reference sequence). This CDR3 has 14 amino acids. As DNA, the CDR3 is TGTGCCAGCAGCCGGACTCCTAGCACAGATACGCAGTATTTT. Amino acid sequence: CASSRTPSTDTQYF.

The V and J genes are TRBV4-3 and TRBJ2-2; D gene unclear. CDR1 and CDR2 (germline): LGHNA, YSLEER. The CDR3 totals 14 residues. The ends were cut back, 0 bases at V and 10 bases at J, with 12 bases in the middle. The CDR3 nucleotides read TGCGCCAGCAGCCAAGATGCCCTCCCTGCGGAGCTGTTTTTT. This encodes CASSQDALPAELFF.

The chain couples TRBV27 to TRBJ2-1; tentative D call: TRBD2 (6 bases). Germline CDR1 MNHEY, CDR2 SMNVEV (reference sequence). The CDR3 contains 17 residues. V dropped 5 bases and J dropped 6 bases, with 23 bases sitting between them. The DNA for the CDR3 is TGTGCCAGCAGTCCCACCCTCGAAGCGAAGGGAGGCAATGAGCAGTTCTTC. Amino acids: CASSPTLEAKGGNEQFF.

The chain employs TRBV5-1 and TRBJ2-3; D is unclear. The CDR3 is made up of 11 amino acids. Germline CDR1 SGHRS, CDR2 YFSETQ. With 1 base removed from V and 7 bases from J, the gap between germline ends came to 4 bases. The CDR3 loop is CASSLTNTQYF. CDR3 nucleotide sequence: TGCGCCAGCAGCTTGACCAATACGCAGTATTTT.

The rearrangement links TRBV10-3 to TRBJ2-1, with D possibly matching TRBD1 (6 bases). Looked up from germline, CDR1 is ENHRY and CDR2 is SYGVKD. The CDR3 is 14 residues long. The V end lost 6 bases, the J end lost 8 bases, and 17 bases lay between the germline ends. The CDR3 region has the DNA TGTGCCATCAGAGGGACACTAATTAACCATGAGCAGTTCTTC. Translated: CAIRGTLINHEQFF.

The chain employs TRBV10-3 and TRBJ1-3; a weak D match, TRBD1 (5 bases). V was pared by 6 bases and J by 0 bases, with 12 bases between. This CDR3 contains 15 residues. Germline V gene lookup returns CDR1 ENHRY and CDR2 SYGVKD. The CDR3 region is CAIRATATSGNTIYF. CDR3 bases: TGTGCCATCAGAGCGACAGCCACCTCTGGAAACACCATATATTTT.

The V call is TRBV19, the J call TRBJ1-4; 7 bases map to TRBD1. The CDR3 extends over 15 amino acids. CDR1 and CDR2 (germline): LNHDA, SQIVND (reference sequence). With V trimmed by 8 bases and J by 13 bases, 19 bases remained unmatched. The CDR3 here is CASSTRDSSLRGLFF. The CDR3 DNA reads TGTGCCAGTTCTACTAGGGACAGTTCTTTAAGAGGACTGTTTTTT.

This clone is a singleton in its sample. The V and J genes are TRBV10-3 and TRBJ2-1, with 7 bases matching TRBD1. The CDR3 covers 14 residues. V lost 0 bases to trimming and J lost 4 bases; unmatched junction nucleotides: 0. Per the germline V gene, CDR1 is ENHRY and CDR2 is SYGVKD. Written as DNA, the CDR3 is TGTGCCATCAGTGAGTCGGGACAGTACAATGAGCAGTTCTTC. Its translation: CAISESGQYNEQFF.

This clone occurred once. The CDR3 spells CASSPRERDPQHF. CDR3 DNA sequence: TGTGCCAGCTCACCCCGAGAAAGGGATCCCCAGCATTTT. The genes are TRBV18 and TRBJ1-5; the D is unclear. V shed 3 bases and J shed 10 bases, with 13 bases lying between them. The CDR3 covers 13 residues. CDR1 and CDR2 from the germline V gene are KGHSH and LQKENI.

V usage is TRBV10-3 and J usage is TRBJ2-7; D is possibly TRBD2 (5 bases). The CDR3 totals 14 residues. Germline loops: CDR1 ENHRY, CDR2 SYGVKD. Trimming pared 6 bases from V and 0 bases from J, leaving 12 bases between. This CDR3 reads CAIRLDFSSYEQYF. The CDR3 DNA reads as TGTGCCATCAGGCTGGACTTTAGCTCCTACGAGCAGTACTTC.

This clone was recorded only once. The genes are TRBV5-5 and TRBJ2-2, with D unresolved. The V end lost 1 base, the J end lost 2 bases, and 6 bases lay between the germline ends. The CDR3 spans 14 residues. Germline values: CDR1 SGHKS, CDR2 YYEKEE (reference sequence). CDR3 in amino acids: CASSLFINTGELFF. CDR3 sequence (DNA): TGTGCCAGCAGCTTGTTCATAAACACCGGGGAGCTGTTTTTT.

The chain uses TRBV6-5 and TRBJ2-7; no clear D. The CDR3 length is 16 residues. The ends were cut back, 0 bases at V and 0 bases at J, with 12 bases in the middle. Germline V gene sequence: CDR1 MNHEY, CDR2 SVGAGI. CDR3 region: CASSYSHPSLSYEQYF. The CDR3 DNA reads TGTGCCAGCAGTTACTCGCACCCCTCCCTCTCCTACGAGCAGTACTTC.

The chain has TRBV7-8 and TRBJ1-1; D unclear. Germline V gene lookup returns CDR1 SGHVS and CDR2 FQNEAQ. The CDR3 runs 14 residues. The germline V and J ends were trimmed by 6 bases and 3 bases, with 14 bases remaining between them. DNA of the CDR3: TGTGCCAGCAGTCGAATCGGGGTTGACACTGAAGCTTTCTTT. It codes for CASSRIGVDTEAFF.

CDR3 sequence: CASSQRMQGHNFNTEAFF. The CDR3 region has the DNA TGCGCCAGCAGCCAAAGGATGCAGGGGCACAACTTTAACACTGAAGCTTTCTTT. The chain recombines TRBV4-1 with TRBJ1-1; weak D call: TRBD1 (6 bases). The V gene lost 2 bases and the J gene lost 2 bases, with 21 bases spanning the gap. Germline CDR1 MGHRA, CDR2 YSYEKL. The CDR3 is 18 amino acids.

The rearrangement uses TRBV27 and TRBJ1-1; D uncertain. CDR1 is MNHEY, CDR2 SMNVEV, per germline (reference sequence). The ends were cut back, 4 bases at V and 7 bases at J, with 13 bases in the middle. The CDR3 extends over 13 amino acids. The CDR3 region is CASSSSSWGEAFF. CDR3 DNA sequence: TGTGCCAGCAGTTCCTCGTCCTGGGGTGAAGCTTTCTTT.

This clone was recorded only once. The chain recombines TRBV30 with TRBJ2-5; 10 nucleotides agree with TRBD1. CDR3 size: 11 residues. Germline-derived CDR1 and CDR2 are GTSNPN and SVGIG (reference sequence). The V gene end was trimmed by 8 bases and the J gene end by 5 bases; junction bases not matched to a gene: 2. This CDR3 is CAGGQGETQYF. The CDR3 bases are TGTGCCGGGGGACAGGGGGAGACCCAGTACTTC.

With respect to this clone: One end of the junction is discordant with germline, which a read error may explain. The chain uses TRBV28 and TRBJ1-2; a possible D gene is TRBD1 (6 bases). This CDR3 has 12 amino acids. In germline, CDR1 is MDHEN, CDR2 SYDVKM. CDR3 coding DNA: TGTGCCAGCAGTTTAGGAACCGGGACAAGATCCTTC. Translation gives CASSLGTGTRSF.